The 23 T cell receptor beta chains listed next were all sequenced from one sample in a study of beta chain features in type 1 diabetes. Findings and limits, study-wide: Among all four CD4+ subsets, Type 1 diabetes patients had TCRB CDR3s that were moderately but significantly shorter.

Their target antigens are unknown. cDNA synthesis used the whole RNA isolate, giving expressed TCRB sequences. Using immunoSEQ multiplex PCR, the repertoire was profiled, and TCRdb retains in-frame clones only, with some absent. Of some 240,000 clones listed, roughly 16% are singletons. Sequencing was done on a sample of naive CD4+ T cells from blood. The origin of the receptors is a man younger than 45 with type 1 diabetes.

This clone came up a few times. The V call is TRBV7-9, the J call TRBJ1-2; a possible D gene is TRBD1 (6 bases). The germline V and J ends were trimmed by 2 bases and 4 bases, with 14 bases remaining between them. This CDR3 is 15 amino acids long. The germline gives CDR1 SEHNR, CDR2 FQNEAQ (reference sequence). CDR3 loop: CASSLLYRDPYGYTF. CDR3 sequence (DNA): TGTGCCAGCAGCTTACTTTACAGGGACCCCTATGGCTACACCTTC.

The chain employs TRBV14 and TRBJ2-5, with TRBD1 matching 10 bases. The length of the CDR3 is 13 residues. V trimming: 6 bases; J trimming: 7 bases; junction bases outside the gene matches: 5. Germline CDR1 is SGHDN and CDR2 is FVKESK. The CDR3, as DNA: TGTGCCAGCAGAGGACAGGGGGTTGCGACCCAGTACTTC. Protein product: CASRGQGVATQYF.

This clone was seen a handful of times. The CDR3 DNA follows: TGTGCCAGCGCGCAGCGCCTCTATGGCTACACCTTC. It translates to CASAQRLYGYTF. This chain connects TRBV19 to TRBJ1-2, with no clear D. CDR1 is LNHDA and CDR2 is SQIVND in the germline V gene (reference sequence). The CDR3 runs 12 residues. V dropped 9 bases and J dropped 4 bases, with 12 bases sitting between them. Looking up the rest from reference TRBV19 and TRBJ1-2 gives the full variable domain: DGGITQSPKYLFRKEGQNVTLSCEQNLNHDAMYWYRQDPGQGLRLIYYSQIVNDFQKGDIAEGYSVSREKKESFPLTVTSAQKNPTAFYLCASAQRLYGYTFGSGTRLTVV.

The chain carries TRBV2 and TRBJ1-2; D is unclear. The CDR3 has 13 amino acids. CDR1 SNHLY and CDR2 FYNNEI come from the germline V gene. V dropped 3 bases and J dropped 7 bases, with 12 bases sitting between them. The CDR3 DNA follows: TGTGCCAGCAGTGATAGCTCTTTTGGTGGCTACACCTTC. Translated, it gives CASSDSSFGGYTF.

DNA for the CDR3: TGTGCCAGCAGCTTAAAGAGGACCGAGCAGTTCTTC. It specifies CASSLKRTEQFF. The rearrangement links TRBV7-2 to TRBJ2-1; D unclear. Germline CDR1 SGHTA, CDR2 FQGNSA. This CDR3 has 12 residues. Trimming took 2 bases from V and 10 from J, leaving 9 bases between them.

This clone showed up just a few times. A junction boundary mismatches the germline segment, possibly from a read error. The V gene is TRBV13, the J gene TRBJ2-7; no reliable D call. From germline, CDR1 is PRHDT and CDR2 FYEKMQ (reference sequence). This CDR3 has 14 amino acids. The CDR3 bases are TGTGCCAGCAGGTTAGGGCTGGGCTCCTACGAGCAGTACTTC. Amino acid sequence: CASRLGLGSYEQYF.

CDR3 sequence: CAISESRQPNYGYTF. CDR3 in DNA: TGTGCCATCAGTGAGTCGAGGCAGCCTAACTATGGCTACACCTTC. The rearrangement links TRBV10-3 to TRBJ1-2; D is unclear. This CDR3 is built from 15 residues. Between the trimmed V and J ends, which lost 0 bases and 0 bases, there was a span of 8 bases. Germline assignment: CDR1 ENHRY and CDR2 SYGVKD.

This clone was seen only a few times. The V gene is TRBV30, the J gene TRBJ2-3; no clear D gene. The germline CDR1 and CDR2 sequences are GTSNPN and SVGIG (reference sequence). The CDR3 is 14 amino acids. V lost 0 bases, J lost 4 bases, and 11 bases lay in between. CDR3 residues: CAWSVRVSPDTQYF. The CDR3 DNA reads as TGTGCCTGGAGTGTAAGAGTTTCGCCAGATACGCAGTATTTT.

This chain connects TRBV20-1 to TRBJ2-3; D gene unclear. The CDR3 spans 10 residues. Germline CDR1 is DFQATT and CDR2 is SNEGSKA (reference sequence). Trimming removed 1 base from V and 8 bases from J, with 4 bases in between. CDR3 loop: CSARVGTQYF. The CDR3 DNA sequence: TGCAGTGCTAGAGTCGGTACGCAGTATTTT.

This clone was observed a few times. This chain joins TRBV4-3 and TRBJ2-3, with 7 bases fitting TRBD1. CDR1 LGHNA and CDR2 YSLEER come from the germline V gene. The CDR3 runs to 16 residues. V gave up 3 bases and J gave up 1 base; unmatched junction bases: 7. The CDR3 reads CASSQGTASRTDTQYF. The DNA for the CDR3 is TGCGCCAGCAGCCAGGGGACAGCCTCTCGCACAGATACGCAGTATTTT.

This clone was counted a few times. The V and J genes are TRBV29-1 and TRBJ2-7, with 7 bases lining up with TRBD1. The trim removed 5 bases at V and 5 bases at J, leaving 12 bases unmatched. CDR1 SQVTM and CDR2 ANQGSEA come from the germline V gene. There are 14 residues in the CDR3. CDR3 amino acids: CSVSHLMTGNEQYF. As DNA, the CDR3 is TGCAGCGTTAGCCATCTTATGACAGGGAACGAGCAGTACTTC.

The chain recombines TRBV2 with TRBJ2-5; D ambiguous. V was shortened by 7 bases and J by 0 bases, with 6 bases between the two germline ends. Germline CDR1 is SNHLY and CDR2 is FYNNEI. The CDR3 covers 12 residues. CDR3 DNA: TGTGCCAGCAAGGGCGACCAAGAGACCCAGTACTTC. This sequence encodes CASKGDQETQYF. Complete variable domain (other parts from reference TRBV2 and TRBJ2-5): EPEVTQTPSHQVTQMGQEVILRCVPISNHLYFYWYRQILGQKVEFLVSFYNNEISEKSEIFDDQFSVERPDGSNFTLKIRSTKLEDSAMYFCASKGDQETQYFGPGTRLLVL.

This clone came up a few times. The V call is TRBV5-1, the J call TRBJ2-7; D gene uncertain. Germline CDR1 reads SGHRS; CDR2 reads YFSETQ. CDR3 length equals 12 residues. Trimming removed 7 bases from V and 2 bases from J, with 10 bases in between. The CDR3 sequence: CASGQSTYEQYF. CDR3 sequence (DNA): TGCGCCAGCGGTCAGAGTACCTACGAGCAGTACTTC.

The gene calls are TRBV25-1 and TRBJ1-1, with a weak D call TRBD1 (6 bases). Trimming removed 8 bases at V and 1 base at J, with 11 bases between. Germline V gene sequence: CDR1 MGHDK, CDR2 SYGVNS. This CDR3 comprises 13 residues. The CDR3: CASRHRENTEAFF. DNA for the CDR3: TGTGCCAGCCGTCACAGGGAGAACACTGAAGCTTTCTTT. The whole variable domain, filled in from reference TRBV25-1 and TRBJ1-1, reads EADIYQTPRYLVIGTGKKITLECSQTMGHDKMYWYQQDPGMELHLIHYSYGVNSTEKGDLSSESTVSRIRTEHFPLTLESARPSHTSQYLCASRHRENTEAFFGQGTRLTVV.

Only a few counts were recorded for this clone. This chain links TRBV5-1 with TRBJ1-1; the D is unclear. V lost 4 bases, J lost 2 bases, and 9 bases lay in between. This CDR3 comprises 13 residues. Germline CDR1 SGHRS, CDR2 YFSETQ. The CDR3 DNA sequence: TGCGCCAGCAGCCAAGACACTAACACTGAAGCTTTCTTT. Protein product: CASSQDTNTEAFF. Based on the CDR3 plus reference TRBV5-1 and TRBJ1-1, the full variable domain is KAGVTQTPRYLIKTRGQQVTLSCSPISGHRSVSWYQQTPGQGLQFLFEYFSETQRNKGNFPGRFSGRQFSNSRSEMNVSTLELGDSALYLCASSQDTNTEAFFGQGTRLTVV.

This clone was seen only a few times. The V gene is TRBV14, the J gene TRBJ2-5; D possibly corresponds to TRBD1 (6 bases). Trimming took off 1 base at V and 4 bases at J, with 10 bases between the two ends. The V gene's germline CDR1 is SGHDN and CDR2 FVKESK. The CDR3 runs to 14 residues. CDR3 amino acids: CASSQVGGGETQYF. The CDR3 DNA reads TGTGCCAGCAGCCAAGTTGGGGGCGGAGAGACCCAGTACTTC.

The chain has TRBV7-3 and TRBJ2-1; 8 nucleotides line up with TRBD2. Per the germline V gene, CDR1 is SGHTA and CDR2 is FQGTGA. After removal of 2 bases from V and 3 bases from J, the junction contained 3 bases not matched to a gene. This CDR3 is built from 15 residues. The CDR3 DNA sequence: TGTGCCAGCAGCTTAGGGAGCGGGAGCTACAATGAGCAGTTCTTC. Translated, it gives CASSLGSGSYNEQFF.

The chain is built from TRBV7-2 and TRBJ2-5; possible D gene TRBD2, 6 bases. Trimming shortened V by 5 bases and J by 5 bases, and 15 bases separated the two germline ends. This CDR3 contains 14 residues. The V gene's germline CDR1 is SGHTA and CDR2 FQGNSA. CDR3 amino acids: CASSPLGGLETQYF. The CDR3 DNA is TGTGCCAGCAGCCCCCTGGGAGGCCTGGAGACCCAGTACTTC.

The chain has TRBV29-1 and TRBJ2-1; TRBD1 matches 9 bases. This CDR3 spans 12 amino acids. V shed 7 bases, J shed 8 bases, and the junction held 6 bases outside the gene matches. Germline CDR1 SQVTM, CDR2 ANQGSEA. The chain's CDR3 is CSARQGVDEQFF. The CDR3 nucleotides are TGCAGCGCTCGACAGGGGGTAGATGAGCAGTTCTTC.

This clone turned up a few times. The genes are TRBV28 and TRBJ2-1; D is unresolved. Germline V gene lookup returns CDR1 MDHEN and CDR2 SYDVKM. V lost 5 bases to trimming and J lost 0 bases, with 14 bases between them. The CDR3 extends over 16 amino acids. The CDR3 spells CASSPRRRSSYNEQFF. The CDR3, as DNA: TGTGCCAGCAGTCCGCGGCGGAGAAGCTCCTACAATGAGCAGTTCTTC.

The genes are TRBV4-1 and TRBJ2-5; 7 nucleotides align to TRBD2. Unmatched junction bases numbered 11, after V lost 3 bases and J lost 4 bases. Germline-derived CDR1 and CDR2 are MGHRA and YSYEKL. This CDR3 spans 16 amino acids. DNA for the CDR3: TGCGCCAGCAGCCAGGCCCTAGCGGTTGATCTAGAGACCCAGTACTTC. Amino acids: CASSQALAVDLETQYF.

The CDR3 DNA reads as TGTGCCATCAGGGGGATGACTAGTCCCGGGGAGACCCAGTACTTC. Amino acid sequence: CAIRGMTSPGETQYF. This sequence joins TRBV10-3 and TRBJ2-5; possibly TRBD2 for D (6 bases). The CDR3 runs to 15 residues. The V end was cut by 6 bases, the J end by 5 bases, with 19 bases between. Germline V gene lookup returns CDR1 ENHRY and CDR2 SYGVKD.

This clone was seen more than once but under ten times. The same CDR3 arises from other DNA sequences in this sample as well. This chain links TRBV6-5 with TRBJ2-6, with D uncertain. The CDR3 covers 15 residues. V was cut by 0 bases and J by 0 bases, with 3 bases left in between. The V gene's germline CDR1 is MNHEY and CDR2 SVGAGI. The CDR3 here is CASSYSNSGANVLTF. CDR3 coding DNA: TGTGCCAGCAGTTACTCAAACTCTGGGGCCAACGTCCTGACTTTC.